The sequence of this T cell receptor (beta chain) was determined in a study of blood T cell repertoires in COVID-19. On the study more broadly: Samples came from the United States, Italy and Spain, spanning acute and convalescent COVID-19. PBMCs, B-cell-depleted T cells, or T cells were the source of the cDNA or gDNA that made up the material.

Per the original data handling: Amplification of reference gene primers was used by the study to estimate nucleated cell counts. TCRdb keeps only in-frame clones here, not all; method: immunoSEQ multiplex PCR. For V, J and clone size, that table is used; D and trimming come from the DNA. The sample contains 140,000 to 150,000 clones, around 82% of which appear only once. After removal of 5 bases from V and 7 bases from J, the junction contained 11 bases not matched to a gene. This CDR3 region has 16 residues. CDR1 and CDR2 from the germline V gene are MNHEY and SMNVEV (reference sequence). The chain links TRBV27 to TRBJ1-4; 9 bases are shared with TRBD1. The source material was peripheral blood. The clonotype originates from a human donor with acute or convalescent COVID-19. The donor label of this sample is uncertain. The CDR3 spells CASSPGGGQGFEKLFF. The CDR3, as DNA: TGTGCCAGCAGTCCGGGTGGGGGACAGGGCTTTGAAAAACTGTTTTTT. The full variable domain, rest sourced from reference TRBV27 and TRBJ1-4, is EAQVTQNPRYLITVTGKKLTVTCSQNMNHEYMSWYRQDPGLGLRQIYYSMNVEVTDKGDVPEGYKVSRKEKRNFPLILESPSPNQTSLYFCASSPGGGQGFEKLFFGSGTQLSVL.